A single sample is the source of the 11 T cell receptor beta chains below, sequenced in a study of control samples from healthy donors and cancer patients (dated by TCRdb to between 2020 and 2021). Library creation used the immunoSEQ multiplex PCR assay. The table comes from immuneACCESS by way of TCRdb, which keeps in-frame sequences with V and J called. Part of the clones is missing from these tables; in studies checked, under half for an unresolved V gene and the rest for unknown reasons. In this sample the table shows tens of thousands of clones, 75% to 90% of which occur a single time. The ten largest clones capture approximately 7% of the sample. Material: blood. The receptor set was obtained from a man aged 45-60 years in good health.

This chain links TRBV7-9 with TRBJ1-4, with 10 bases identical to TRBD1. This CDR3 is 14 amino acids long. V shed 7 bases, J shed 8 bases, and the junction held 7 bases outside the gene matches. Germline CDR1 and CDR2: SEHNR and FQNEAQ (reference sequence). The DNA of the CDR3 is TGTGCCAGCACTCGACAGGGGGCGTGGGAAAAACTGTTTTTT. Protein: CASTRQGAWEKLFF.

The V gene is TRBV19, the J gene TRBJ2-3; D possibly corresponds to TRBD2 (7 bases). CDR1 and CDR2 (germline): LNHDA, SQIVND (reference sequence). CDR3 length equals 15 residues. V was pared by 7 bases and J by 0 bases, with 14 bases between. The CDR3 spells CASTRGGMSTDTQYF. As DNA, the CDR3 is TGTGCCAGTACCCGCGGGGGCATGAGCACAGATACGCAGTATTTT.

The chain uses TRBV10-1 and TRBJ2-7; D might be TRBD1 (5 bases). Looked up from germline, CDR1 is WNHNN and CDR2 is SYGVQD (reference sequence). V gave up 10 bases and J gave up 2 bases, with 21 bases separating them. This CDR3 is built from 15 residues. CDR3 residues: CANYYPRDEAYEQYF. CDR3 nucleotide sequence: TGCGCCAACTACTACCCCAGGGATGAGGCCTACGAGCAGTACTTC.

The CDR3 DNA follows: TGCGCCAGCAGCTCCGGACAGGGGGCCCCAGATACGCAGTATTTT. It yields the protein CASSSGQGAPDTQYF. This rearrangement joins TRBV5-1 to TRBJ2-3; 11 bases are shared with TRBD1. The germline gives CDR1 SGHRS, CDR2 YFSETQ. Trimming took 3 bases from V and 4 from J; bases not matched to a gene: 4. The CDR3 covers 15 residues.

This chain uses TRBV29-1 with TRBJ1-1, with 7 bases matching TRBD1. The germline V gene encodes CDR1 SQVTM and CDR2 ANQGSEA. The V gene end was trimmed by 4 bases and the J gene end by 3 bases; junction bases not matched to a gene: 2. This CDR3 spans 12 amino acids. The CDR3 DNA sequence: TGCAGCGTTGCGACAGGGTACACTGAAGCTTTCTTT. This gives the protein CSVATGYTEAFF.

The rearrangement links TRBV9 to TRBJ1-2, with 8 bases identical to TRBD1. The junction had 7 bases not matched to a gene; V was cut back by 4 bases and J by 2 bases. The CDR3 is 15 residues long. CDR1 and CDR2 from the germline V gene are SGDLS and YYNGEE. This CDR3 reads CASSPRTGLNYGYTF. Written as DNA, the CDR3 is TGTGCCAGCAGCCCTCGGACAGGGCTAAACTATGGCTACACCTTC.

The gene calls are TRBV4-3 and TRBJ2-2; D call uncertain. V shed 0 bases and J shed 5 bases, with 10 bases lying between them. The CDR3 contains 15 residues. From germline, CDR1 is LGHNA and CDR2 YSLEER. The CDR3 nucleotides are TGCGCCAGCAGCCAAGAAATTTCGGCTACCGGGGAGCTGTTTTTT. Amino acid sequence: CASSQEISATGELFF.

This clone was recorded a few times. This chain connects TRBV30 to TRBJ2-3, with D tentatively TRBD1 (6 bases). The ends were cut back, 1 base at V and 8 bases at J, with 16 bases in the middle. Germline V gene lookup returns CDR1 GTSNPN and CDR2 SVGIG (reference sequence). The CDR3 loop spans 14 amino acids. DNA of the CDR3: TGTGCCTGGAGTGAAACAGGGTCTAGAGGTACGCAGTATTTT. It specifies CAWSETGSRGTQYF.

The gene calls are TRBV5-1 and TRBJ1-3, with a tentative D call TRBD1 (6 bases). The CDR3 runs 19 residues. Trimming pared 4 bases from V and 0 bases from J, leaving 23 bases between. Germline loops: CDR1 SGHRS, CDR2 YFSETQ. DNA for the CDR3: TGCGCCAGCAGCCCAGATATCTCCCGGGGGCAAATCTCTGGAAACACCATATATTTT. It yields the protein CASSPDISRGQISGNTIYF.

The gene calls are TRBV18 and TRBJ1-5; D gene unclear. CDR3 size: 13 residues. Trimming took 2 bases from V and 0 from J, leaving 2 bases between them. Per germline, CDR1 KGHSH and CDR2 LQKENI. CDR3 residues: CASSPDSNQPQHF. CDR3 bases: TGTGCCAGCTCACCAGATAGCAATCAGCCCCAGCATTTT.

V is TRBV5-6 and J is TRBJ1-1, with TRBD1 matching over 7 bases. Trimming took 0 bases from V and 1 from J; bases not matched to a gene: 0. Germline V gene lookup returns CDR1 SGHDT and CDR2 YYEEEE. This CDR3 is 14 amino acids long. This CDR3 reads CASSLDRGNTEAFF. In nucleotides, the CDR3 is TGTGCCAGCAGCTTGGACAGGGGGAACACTGAAGCTTTCTTT.